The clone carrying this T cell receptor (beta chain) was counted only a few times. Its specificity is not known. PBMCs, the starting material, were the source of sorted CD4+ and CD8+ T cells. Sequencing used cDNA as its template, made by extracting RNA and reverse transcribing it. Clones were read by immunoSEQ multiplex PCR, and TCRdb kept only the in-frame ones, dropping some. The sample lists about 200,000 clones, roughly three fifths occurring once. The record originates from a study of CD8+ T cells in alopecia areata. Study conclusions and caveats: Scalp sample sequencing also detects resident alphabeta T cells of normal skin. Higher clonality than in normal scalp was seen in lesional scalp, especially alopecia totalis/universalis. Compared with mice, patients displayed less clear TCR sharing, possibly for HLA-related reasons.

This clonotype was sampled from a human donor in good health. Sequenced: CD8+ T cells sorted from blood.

The CDR3 spells CASRLNYGYTF. The DNA for the CDR3 is TGTGCCAGCCGGTTAAACTATGGCTACACCTTC. The gene calls are TRBV7-9 and TRBJ1-2, with D hard to call. Trimming cost V 8 bases and J 2 bases, with 6 bases left between them. Germline CDR1 SEHNR, CDR2 FQNEAQ (reference sequence). The CDR3 consists of 11 residues.